These T cell receptor beta chains were read from a single sample in a study of blood T cell repertoires in COVID-19. Clones were sequenced by immunoSEQ multiplex PCR, and TCRdb holds only the in-frame ones, with some missing. The sample has roughly 39,000 clones, around 89% seen once. The sample was peripheral blood. These receptors were collected from a man younger than 45 with active or convalescent COVID-19. CDR3s include the opening cysteine and the closing phenylalanine or tryptophan. D genes are given only for firm matches. The size entry is marked missing in some rows and otherwise reads once, few, many or a size class.

d_gene: TRBD2; abundance: -; j_gene: TRBJ2-7; v_gene: TRBV11-1; CDR3aa: CASSFGLGAYEQYF
d_gene: -; abundance: -; j_gene: TRBJ1-5; v_gene: TRBV28; CDR3aa: CASSSPDRRNQPQHF
d_gene: -; abundance: -; j_gene: TRBJ2-1; v_gene: TRBV7-9; CDR3aa: CASSLGSGSYNEQFF
d_gene: TRBD2; abundance: -; j_gene: TRBJ2-1; v_gene: TRBV6-5; CDR3aa: CASSYSGLAGSNEQFF
d_gene: -; abundance: -; j_gene: TRBJ1-3; v_gene: TRBV20-1; CDR3aa: CSASPGTGNTIYF
d_gene: TRBD2; abundance: -; j_gene: TRBJ2-6; v_gene: TRBV19; CDR3aa: CASSLTSGRTGANVLTF
d_gene: TRBD2; abundance: -; j_gene: TRBJ2-2; v_gene: TRBV7-6; CDR3aa: CASSLVPSGSNTGELFF
d_gene: TRBD1; abundance: -; j_gene: TRBJ1-1; v_gene: TRBV7-9; CDR3aa: CASSLIPGQGVLNIEAFF
d_gene: -; abundance: -; j_gene: TRBJ2-5; v_gene: TRBV5-1; CDR3aa: CASSAGDSPQETQYF
d_gene: -; abundance: -; j_gene: TRBJ2-3; v_gene: TRBV25-1; CDR3aa: CASSKPSSADTQYF
d_gene: TRBD1; abundance: -; j_gene: TRBJ1-3; v_gene: TRBV28; CDR3aa: CASSLGAGGALGNTIYF
d_gene: TRBD1; abundance: -; j_gene: TRBJ2-1; v_gene: TRBV4-3; CDR3aa: CASSQEFGTGMNEQFF
d_gene: TRBD1; abundance: -; j_gene: TRBJ1-2; v_gene: TRBV15; CDR3aa: CATSGWDSYGYTF
d_gene: -; abundance: -; j_gene: TRBJ2-5; v_gene: TRBV7-9; CDR3aa: CASSPWEGRGQETQYF
d_gene: -; abundance: -; j_gene: TRBJ1-5; v_gene: TRBV4-2; CDR3aa: CASSRTTSGGYNQPQHF
d_gene: TRBD1; abundance: -; j_gene: TRBJ1-4; v_gene: TRBV18; CDR3aa: CASSETGAKEKLFF
d_gene: -; abundance: -; j_gene: TRBJ2-7; v_gene: TRBV3-1/TRBV3-2; CDR3aa: CASSQTYGSMNEQYF
d_gene: -; abundance: -; j_gene: TRBJ1-4; v_gene: TRBV7-2; CDR3aa: CASSAPMGSNEKLFF
d_gene: -; abundance: -; j_gene: TRBJ2-5; v_gene: TRBV5-5; CDR3aa: CASSPQGQETQYF
d_gene: -; abundance: -; j_gene: TRBJ1-5; v_gene: TRBV10-3; CDR3aa: CAISESGDNQPQHF
d_gene: -; abundance: -; j_gene: TRBJ1-5; v_gene: TRBV21-1; CDR3aa: CASSKVSGLRQGPQPQHF
d_gene: -; abundance: few; j_gene: TRBJ1-1; v_gene: TRBV3-1/TRBV3-2; CDR3aa: CASSLLDSEAFF
d_gene: TRBD1; abundance: -; j_gene: TRBJ1-2; v_gene: TRBV2; CDR3aa: CASSAQGDYGYTF
d_gene: -; abundance: -; j_gene: TRBJ2-1; v_gene: TRBV13; CDR3aa: CASSLAGPADNEQFF
d_gene: TRBD2; abundance: -; j_gene: TRBJ2-1; v_gene: TRBV6-5; CDR3aa: CASRRLAGGRNEQFF
d_gene: -; abundance: -; j_gene: TRBJ1-2; v_gene: TRBV6-1; CDR3aa: CASSEDSNYGYTF
d_gene: TRBD1; abundance: -; j_gene: TRBJ1-2; v_gene: TRBV2; CDR3aa: CASSEWTGKHYGYTF
d_gene: -; abundance: -; j_gene: TRBJ1-1; v_gene: TRBV7-2; CDR3aa: CASSIGQNTEAFF
d_gene: TRBD2; abundance: -; j_gene: TRBJ2-1; v_gene: TRBV5-1; CDR3aa: CASSLAGLAGGEEQFF
d_gene: TRBD1; abundance: -; j_gene: TRBJ1-3; v_gene: TRBV30; CDR3aa: CAWSVGQGTSSGNTIYF
d_gene: TRBD1; abundance: -; j_gene: TRBJ1-6; v_gene: TRBV27; CDR3aa: CASSSFRDRANSPLHF
d_gene: -; abundance: -; j_gene: TRBJ2-2; v_gene: TRBV12-3/TRBV12-4; CDR3aa: CASSSGDGELFF
d_gene: TRBD1; abundance: -; j_gene: TRBJ1-2; v_gene: TRBV2; CDR3aa: CASAGQLFVGYTF
d_gene: TRBD1; abundance: -; j_gene: TRBJ1-3; v_gene: TRBV11-3; CDR3aa: CASSTRQGTGNTIYF
d_gene: TRBD2; abundance: -; j_gene: TRBJ2-2; v_gene: TRBV7-2; CDR3aa: CASSLGSGRAPGELFF
d_gene: -; abundance: -; j_gene: TRBJ2-3; v_gene: TRBV5-1; CDR3aa: CASRAGAGSADTQYF
d_gene: -; abundance: -; j_gene: TRBJ1-1; v_gene: TRBV30; CDR3aa: CAWWGQGMRTEAFF
d_gene: TRBD1; abundance: -; j_gene: TRBJ2-3; v_gene: TRBV7-6; CDR3aa: CASSPQTGLSTDTQYF
d_gene: -; abundance: -; j_gene: TRBJ1-2; v_gene: TRBV19; CDR3aa: CASTTGTKDYGYTF
d_gene: -; abundance: -; j_gene: TRBJ1-3; v_gene: TRBV3-1/TRBV3-2; CDR3aa: CASGPDTFSGNTIYF
d_gene: -; abundance: -; j_gene: TRBJ1-1; v_gene: TRBV9; CDR3aa: CASSDTGRGATEAFF
d_gene: -; abundance: -; j_gene: TRBJ2-4; v_gene: TRBV24-1; CDR3aa: CATSDGQLAKNIQYF
d_gene: -; abundance: once; j_gene: TRBJ2-1; v_gene: TRBV9; CDR3aa: CASSQTGYSYNEQFF
d_gene: TRBD1; abundance: -; j_gene: TRBJ1-2; v_gene: TRBV6-5; CDR3aa: CASRPGQGGYTF
d_gene: TRBD2; abundance: -; j_gene: TRBJ2-3; v_gene: TRBV4-2; CDR3aa: CASSPQTSGTTDTQYF
d_gene: TRBD1; abundance: -; j_gene: TRBJ1-1; v_gene: TRBV7-2; CDR3aa: CASSGTGPTEAFF
d_gene: -; abundance: -; j_gene: TRBJ1-5; v_gene: TRBV7-8; CDR3aa: CASSLAGGYQPQHF
d_gene: -; abundance: -; j_gene: TRBJ1-4; v_gene: TRBV27; CDR3aa: CASSLLTGTNEKLFF
d_gene: TRBD1; abundance: -; j_gene: TRBJ2-7; v_gene: TRBV6-5; CDR3aa: CASSNRDRDSYEQYF
d_gene: -; abundance: -; j_gene: TRBJ2-1; v_gene: TRBV11-2; CDR3aa: CASSSTSFEQFF
d_gene: TRBD2; abundance: -; j_gene: TRBJ2-5; v_gene: TRBV3-1/TRBV3-2; CDR3aa: CASSQASGRGQETQYF
d_gene: TRBD2; abundance: -; j_gene: TRBJ2-3; v_gene: TRBV2; CDR3aa: CASGGLAASTDTQYF
d_gene: TRBD1; abundance: few; j_gene: TRBJ1-2; v_gene: TRBV27; CDR3aa: CASGPPLGTVHGYTF
d_gene: -; abundance: -; j_gene: TRBJ2-5; v_gene: TRBV5-1; CDR3aa: CASRSGVEETQYF
d_gene: TRBD1; abundance: -; j_gene: TRBJ1-2; v_gene: TRBV5-1; CDR3aa: CASSFSSGTGGLYGYTF